A selection of T cell receptor beta chains follows, all from one sample in a study of regulatory T cells in long-lasting Graves disease. TCRdb processed the multiplex PCR reads anew with MiXCR; each CDR3 protein has one entry. The sample has 550,000 to 700,000 distinct CDR3 sequences, about 15% seen once; the top ten hold more than 10%. The sample was also linked to a second study, of T cells in Graves' hyperthyroidism and ophthalmopathy.

The material sequenced was peripheral blood mononuclear cells (PBMCs), taken at new diagnosis, from a patient treated with antithyroid drugs. The receptors were gathered from a man aged 18 to 35 with Graves disease. The conserved cysteine and the conserved F or W are not part of the CDR3 here. The D gene is left open where the match is weak.

j_call	d_call	v_call	cdr3_aa
TRBJ2-5	.	TRBV7-9	ASSPSSSHQETQY
TRBJ2-3	.	TRBV10-3	ATEPRGPGDTQY
TRBJ2-3	.	TRBV6-5	ASSYAASSSTDTQY
TRBJ1-1	.	TRBV10-1	ASSETGNTEAF
TRBJ2-7	.	TRBV28	ASTLGPSSYEQY
TRBJ2-3	.	TRBV5-1	ASSPGLPSTDTQY
TRBJ1-2	.	TRBV7-9	ASSDKTGIIYGYT
TRBJ1-1	.	TRBV20-1	SAGGGPNTEAF
TRBJ2-1	TRBD2	TRBV6-2/TRBV6-3	ASRAGGDGQF
TRBJ2-1	TRBD2	TRBV7-3	ASSLTSGSDNEQF
TRBJ2-7	TRBD2	TRBV20-1	SARPGTSASYEQY
TRBJ2-3	.	TRBV5-6	ASSLPSDTQY
TRBJ2-7	TRBD2	TRBV6-6	AGSYSALAGGLEQY
TRBJ1-6	TRBD1	TRBV6-1	ASSNLGTAYNSPLH
TRBJ2-7	TRBD2	TRBV7-9	ASSSVSGSYEQY
TRBJ2-1	.	TRBV28	ASSLYSGESGSYNEQF
TRBJ1-6	.	TRBV18	ASSPRTLENSPLH
TRBJ2-3	TRBD2	TRBV7-9	ASSRSGGENTQY
TRBJ2-3	.	TRBV20-1	SARGASTWADTQY
TRBJ2-7	TRBD2	TRBV11-2	ASSLVAGRSYEQY
TRBJ1-1	.	TRBV7-8	ASSLSVSMNTEAF
TRBJ2-1	.	TRBV6-5	ASSYSTGAGTDNEQF
TRBJ2-2	TRBD2	TRBV28	ASTLGTSGTNTGELF
TRBJ2-1	TRBD2	TRBV6-2/TRBV6-3	ASSYSLAEYNEQF
TRBJ1-2	.	TRBV10-3	AISVAGEGDYGYT
TRBJ2-3	.	TRBV6-1	ASSESLSTDTQY
TRBJ1-2	.	TRBV14	ASSQDPPSGFDGYT
TRBJ2-1	.	TRBV20-1	SARGSPNEQF
TRBJ2-7	TRBD2	TRBV10-2	ASSDGGLGSYEQY
TRBJ2-7	.	TRBV2	ARGAVESHEQY
TRBJ2-2	.	TRBV11-3	ASSLDPATGELF
TRBJ2-7	TRBD2	TRBV5-1	ASSYLADRTYEQY
TRBJ2-3	.	TRBV7-3	ASSHGTTGADTQY
TRBJ1-4	.	TRBV5-6	ASSWDRDNVEKLF
TRBJ2-7	TRBD1	TRBV28	ASSLSPGTGGNEQY
TRBJ2-1	TRBD2	TRBV10-3	AISEASGWRSYNEQF
TRBJ2-7	.	TRBV9	ASSVDGNPYEQY